The clone carrying this T cell receptor (beta chain) is labeled as medium-sized. The data derive from a study of patients with pleural tuberculosis. V was clipped by 0 bases and J by 10 bases; unmatched bases: 4. This CDR3 contains 13 residues. The germline CDR1 and CDR2 sequences are MNHNY and SVGAGI (reference sequence). TCRdb redid the calling of the reads with MiXCR, one entry per CDR3 protein. This sample yields 25,000 to 30,000 distinct CDR3 sequences, of which 15% to 20% are seen a single time; 3% to 4% belongs to the top ten. Sequenced: peripheral blood. This rearrangement joins TRBV6-6 to TRBJ1-2; TRBD1 matches 8 bases. The TCR originated in a human donor with pleural tuberculosis. The CDR3 DNA is TGTGCCAGCAGTTACTCTGGACAGGGAGACTACACCTTC. Its protein is CASSYSGQGDYTF.